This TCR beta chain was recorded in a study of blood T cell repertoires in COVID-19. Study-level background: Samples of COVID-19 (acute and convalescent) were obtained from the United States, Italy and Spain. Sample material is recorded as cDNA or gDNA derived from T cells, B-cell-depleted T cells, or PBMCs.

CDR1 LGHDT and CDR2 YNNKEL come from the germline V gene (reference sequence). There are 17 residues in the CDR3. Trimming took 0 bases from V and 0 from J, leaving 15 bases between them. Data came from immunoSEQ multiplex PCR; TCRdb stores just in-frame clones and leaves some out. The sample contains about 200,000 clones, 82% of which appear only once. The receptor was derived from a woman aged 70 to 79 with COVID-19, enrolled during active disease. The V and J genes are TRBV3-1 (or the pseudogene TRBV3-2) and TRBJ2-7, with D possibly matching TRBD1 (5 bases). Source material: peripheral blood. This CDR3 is CASSQDLAGKSSYEQYF. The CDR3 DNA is TGTGCCAGCAGCCAAGATTTGGCAGGGAAAAGCTCCTACGAGCAGTACTTC.